The 19 T cell receptor beta chains below come from one sample, sequenced in a study of T cells in Graves' hyperthyroidism and ophthalmopathy. Amplified TCR beta CDR3 regions came from RNA transcripts. The TCR CDR3 was amplified in a first-round RT-PCR using the HTBI primer set. MiXCR, applied by TCRdb to the multiplex PCR reads, yields one record per CDR3 protein. Of around 700,000 distinct CDR3 sequences listed, about 35% are singletons. Source material: blood. Every receptor here comes from a woman between 40 and 55 years old with Graves' hyperthyroidism.

This clonotype came up many times. V and J are TRBV11-3 and TRBJ2-6; D is unclear. Germline V gives CDR1 SGHNT, CDR2 YENEEA. The CDR3 extends over 15 amino acids. V was trimmed by 5 bases and J by 4 bases, leaving 12 bases between them. CDR3 nucleotides: TGTGCCAGCAGCCATACCGCTTACGGGGCCAACGTCCTGACTTTC. Residues: CASSHTAYGANVLTF. The entire variable domain, with the rest obtained from reference TRBV11-3 and TRBJ2-6, is as follows: EAGVVQSPRYKIIEKKQPVAFWCNPISGHNTLYWYLQNLGQGPELLIRYENEEAVDDSQLPKDRFSAERLKGVDSTLKIQPAELGDSAVYLCASSHTAYGANVLTFGAGSRLTVL.

This clonotype appeared a few times. The chain combines TRBV19 with TRBJ1-1; D not resolved. The germline V gene has CDR1 LNHDA and CDR2 SQIVND (reference sequence). V gave up 6 bases and J gave up 5 bases, with 13 bases separating them. The CDR3 contains 13 residues. CDR3 region: CASRFWKETEAFF. The CDR3 DNA is TGTGCCAGTAGGTTTTGGAAGGAGACTGAAGCTTTCTTT.

This clonotype was seen many times. The rearrangement uses TRBV10-3 and TRBJ1-4; D is possibly TRBD1 (6 bases). Germline V lookup: CDR1 ENHRY, CDR2 SYGVKD. The CDR3 length is 14 residues. Trimming cost V 11 bases and J 3 bases, with 16 bases left between them. This CDR3 reads CASRGGLPNEKLFF. The CDR3 DNA reads TGTGCCTCCAGGGGCGGACTACCTAATGAAAAACTGTTTTTT.

This clonotype was observed many times. The chain carries TRBV20-1 and TRBJ1-5; D is undetermined. V lost 1 base and J lost 5, with 12 bases in between. CDR3 length equals 14 residues. Germline V lookup: CDR1 DFQATT, CDR2 SNEGSKA (reference sequence). As DNA, the CDR3 is TGCAGTGCTAGAGTAGGCACCAACCATCAGCCCCAGCATTTT. It encodes CSARVGTNHQPQHF.

The sample holds a few counts of this clonotype. The V gene is TRBV20-1, the J gene TRBJ2-2, with 9 bases fitting TRBD1. The CDR3 loop spans 12 amino acids. Per the germline V gene, CDR1 is DFQATT and CDR2 is SNEGSKA (reference sequence). DNA for the CDR3: TGCGGGGGACAGGGAGACACCGGGGAGCTGTTTTTT. Protein: CGGQGDTGELFF.

This clonotype has a handful of counts. This chain joins TRBV12-3 or TRBV12-4 and TRBJ1-1, with 7 positions matching TRBD1. The CDR3 is 14 amino acids. V lost 7 bases to trimming and J lost 6 bases; unmatched junction nucleotides: 11. In nucleotides, the CDR3 is TGTGCCAGCACCATAGTCAGGGGGGCTTCTGAAGCTTTCTTT. Amino acid sequence: CASTIVRGASEAFF.

The chain joins TRBV10-3 to TRBJ2-6, with 7 nucleotides matching TRBD1. J lost 0 bases, V lost 7 bases, and 6 bases had no gene match. The germline gives CDR1 ENHRY, CDR2 SYGVKD. The CDR3 length is 16 residues. The DNA for the CDR3 is TGTGCCATCATTAACCAGGGGGACTCTGGGGCCAACGTCCTGACTTTC. Amino acid sequence: CAIINQGDSGANVLTF.

J is TRBJ1-1 and V is TRBV11-2; D is possibly TRBD1 (5 bases). Per germline, CDR1 SGHAT and CDR2 FQNNGV. There are 15 residues in the CDR3. Trimming cost V 7 bases and J 3 bases, with 18 bases left between them. CDR3 protein: CASTHSWGGDTEAFF. CDR3 DNA: TGTGCCAGCACCCATTCCTGGGGAGGGGACACTGAAGCTTTCTTT.

This chain connects TRBV7-2 to TRBJ1-2; 8 bases match TRBD1. This CDR3 has 13 residues. The germline gives CDR1 SGHTA, CDR2 FQGNSA. The ends lost 5 bases at V and 12 bases at J; junction bases unmatched: 11. This chain's CDR3 is CASSLGQGDGNTF. In DNA form, the CDR3 reads TGTGCCAGCAGCCTAGGACAGGGAGATGGAAACACCTTC.

This clonotype showed up just a few times. The V and J genes are TRBV10-1 and TRBJ1-1, with D uncertain. CDR1 and CDR2 (germline): WNHNN, SYGVQD (reference sequence). Trimming took off 7 bases at V and 2 bases at J, with 17 bases between the two ends. The CDR3 spans 15 residues. CDR3 nucleotide sequence: TGCGCCAGCACTTTGAGGGATTCGGTTAACACTGAAGCTTTCTTT. This codes for CASTLRDSVNTEAFF.

In this sample, this clonotype turned up once. The chain joins TRBV10-3 to TRBJ1-2, with 7 bases that match TRBD1. Germline CDR1 ENHRY, CDR2 SYGVKD. The CDR3 has 17 residues. The junction had 16 bases not matched to a gene; V was cut back by 3 bases and J by 6 bases. This chain's CDR3 is CAISDDRVVLVKNGYTF. The CDR3 nucleotides are TGTGCCATCAGTGACGACAGGGTAGTTCTTGTGAAGAATGGCTACACCTTC.

V is TRBV2 and J is TRBJ1-2; D is unclear. With 8 bases removed from V and 2 bases from J, the gap between germline ends came to 12 bases. Germline V CDR1 and CDR2: SNHLY, FYNNEI. This CDR3 has 13 residues. The CDR3 spells CASVEAHNYGYTF. In DNA, the CDR3 is TGTGCCAGCGTTGAGGCGCACAACTATGGCTACACCTTC.

This clonotype came up a few times. An end of the junction differs from the germline gene, which may be a read error. The chain employs TRBV12-5 and TRBJ1-5; TRBD1 aligns across 7 bases. CDR3 length equals 14 residues. In germline, CDR1 is LGHNT, CDR2 FRNRAP. CDR3 sequence: CTSAMTGSNQPQHF. The CDR3 bases are TGTACTAGTGCTATGACAGGGAGCAATCAGCCCCAGCATTTT.

CDR3 DNA sequence: TGCGCCAGCAGCGGGACACGGCCCACCGGGGAGCTGTTTTTT. Translating it yields CASSGTRPTGELFF. This chain links TRBV10-1 with TRBJ2-2; possible D gene TRBD1, 6 bases. The CDR3 runs to 14 residues. The germline V gene encodes CDR1 WNHNN and CDR2 SYGVQD (reference sequence). The V and J ends lost 6 bases and 4 bases respectively, with 12 bases between them.

This clonotype was seen at least ten times. The rearrangement links TRBV7-2 to TRBJ2-7, with D possibly matching TRBD2 (6 bases). CDR3 length: 15 amino acids. The V gene's germline CDR1 is SGHTA and CDR2 FQGNSA. Trimming took 3 bases from V and 3 from J, leaving 15 bases between them. The CDR3 region has the DNA TGTGCCAGCAGCTTGGAGCGGGCCGGAGTCTACGAGCAGTACTTC. This gives the protein CASSLERAGVYEQYF.

This clonotype was detected a few times. The chain couples TRBV9 to TRBJ2-7; TRBD1 might be the D (6 bases). V lost 3 bases, J lost 13 bases, and 14 bases lay in between. CDR1 is SGDLS and CDR2 is YYNGEE in the germline V gene. This CDR3 comprises 11 residues. CDR3 region: CASSGGRGLYF. CDR3 coding DNA: TGTGCCAGCAGCGGCGGCAGGGGTTTATACTTC.

A few counts support this clonotype. The rearrangement uses TRBV7-9 and TRBJ1-1; 7 positions agree with TRBD1. Unmatched junction bases numbered 10, after V lost 3 bases and J lost 0 bases. From germline, CDR1 is SEHNR and CDR2 FQNEAQ (reference sequence). CDR3 length equals 17 residues. The CDR3 sequence: CASSFRDRRRMNTEAFF. CDR3 bases: TGTGCCAGCAGCTTCCGGGACAGACGGCGGATGAACACTGAAGCTTTCTTT.

The V call is TRBV6-5, the J call TRBJ2-3, with 12 bases fitting TRBD2. Losses at the gene ends were 6 bases for V and 3 bases for J; bases not matched to a gene: 4. Germline V lookup: CDR1 MNHEY, CDR2 SVGAGI. This CDR3 spans 15 amino acids. CDR3 amino acids: CASSLTSGGTDTQYF. For the CDR3, the DNA is TGTGCCAGCAGCCTTACTAGCGGGGGGACAGATACGCAGTATTTT.

The table lists this clonotype with many counts. This rearrangement joins TRBV6-6 to TRBJ2-7; TRBD2 matches at 12 bases. J gave up 7 bases and V 9 bases, and 1 base lay outside the gene matches. The CDR3 contains 11 residues. Per germline, CDR1 MNHNY and CDR2 SVGAGI (reference sequence). The CDR3 DNA is TGTGCCAGTGGACTAGCGGGGGAGCAGTACTTC. Translated, it gives CASGLAGEQYF.